Presented here are 10 T cell receptor beta chains from one specimen sequenced in a study of Graves' ophthalmopathy and Graves' hyperthyroidism. Researchers took RNA transcripts and amplified TCR beta CDR3 regions from them. Amplification began with first-round RT-PCR using HTBI primers, then second-round multiplex PCR was performed. TCRdb independently ran MiXCR on the multiplex PCR reads; one entry per CDR3 protein. The sample lists about 1.2 million distinct CDR3 sequences; around a third were seen once. Sequences were obtained from peripheral blood or thyroid tissue (not recorded which). Receptors were obtained from an adult man with Graves' hyperthyroidism.

This clonotype was recorded once. One base away lies a much larger clone, so this may be a sequencing read error. The chain links TRBV11-2 to TRBJ2-5; D call uncertain. Trimming left V 4 bases short and J 4 bases short, with 13 bases between. Germline V gene sequence: CDR1 SGHAT, CDR2 FQNNGV. The CDR3 contains 14 residues. The CDR3 DNA follows: TGTGCCAGCAGCTCTCTTGGATCGATAGAGACCCAGTACTTC. Translating it yields CASSSLGSIETQYF.

The chain is built from TRBV7-2 and TRBJ1-5; TRBD1 agrees at 8 bases. Germline assignment: CDR1 SGHTA and CDR2 FQGNSA. With 5 bases clipped from V and 7 bases from J, the junction kept 7 bases outside the gene matches. CDR3 size: 14 residues. For the CDR3, the DNA is TGTGCCAGCAGCATAGGACAGGGCGCCCAGCCCCAGCATTTT. It codes for CASSIGQGAQPQHF.

This clonotype has just one count. The V call is TRBV29-1, the J call TRBJ1-3, with TRBD1 as a possible D gene (6 bases). The CDR3 contains 17 residues. Germline CDR1 SQVTM, CDR2 ANQGSEA. Trimming cost V 4 bases and J 0 bases, with 19 bases left between them. CDR3 sequence: CSVVALTGTSSGNTIYF. CDR3 DNA: TGCAGCGTTGTTGCCCTGACAGGAACGAGCTCTGGAAACACCATATATTTT.

This clonotype showed up just a few times. The V gene is TRBV15, the J gene TRBJ2-3; no definite D call. This CDR3 is 12 amino acids long. The V end lost 2 bases, the J end lost 6 bases, and 6 bases lay between the germline ends. Germline values: CDR1 LNHNV, CDR2 YYDKDF (reference sequence). The CDR3 DNA reads TGTGCCACCAGCAGATACACCGATACGCAGTATTTT. The encoded protein is CATSRYTDTQYF.

The rearrangement joins TRBV5-6 to TRBJ2-3; D is ambiguous. The germline V gene has CDR1 SGHDT and CDR2 YYEEEE. Trimming stripped 4 bases from V and 2 bases from J, with 17 bases between. This CDR3 has 16 residues. The CDR3 nucleotides are TGTGCCAGCAGCAGGTCGTGGCCCTTTAACACAGATACGCAGTATTTT. Translation: CASSRSWPFNTDTQYF.

J is TRBJ2-5 and V is TRBV15; 9 nucleotides match TRBD2. The J segment lost 9 bases and the V segment lost 5 bases, leaving 10 bases of the junction unmatched. CDR3 length equals 14 residues. Per germline, CDR1 LNHNV and CDR2 YYDKDF (reference sequence). The chain's CDR3 is CATSEEGSGSSQYF. The CDR3 region has the DNA TGTGCCACCAGCGAAGAGGGTAGCGGGAGTTCCCAGTACTTC.

This clonotype was seen at least ten times. The chain recombines TRBV6-5 with TRBJ1-6, with D possibly being TRBD1 (6 bases). V was shortened by 8 bases and J by 10 bases, with 12 bases between the two germline ends. The CDR3 loop spans 12 amino acids. In germline, CDR1 is MNHEY, CDR2 SVGAGI. CDR3 in DNA: TGTGCCAGCGGGGACATTGTCTCACCCCTCCACTTT. This codes for CASGDIVSPLHF.

Ten or more counts support this clonotype. This chain connects TRBV4-3 to TRBJ2-5; 8 bases agree with TRBD2. The V gene end was trimmed by 1 base and the J gene end by 5 bases; junction bases not matched to a gene: 6. Germline loops: CDR1 LGHNA, CDR2 YSLEER. CDR3 length equals 15 residues. CDR3 DNA: TGCGCCAGCAGCCAAGCGGGGGGGCGCGGGGAGACCCAGTACTTC. The encoded protein is CASSQAGGRGETQYF.

The genes are TRBV5-6 and TRBJ2-7, with 9 bases fitting TRBD1. The CDR3 length is 16 residues. V lost 3 bases, J lost 4 bases, and 11 bases stayed unmatched. Germline-derived CDR1 and CDR2 are SGHDT and YYEEEE. CDR3 residues: CASSSQWGTGSYEQYF. CDR3 DNA sequence: TGTGCCAGCAGCTCCCAGTGGGGGACAGGGTCTTACGAGCAGTACTTC.

This clonotype has ten or more counts. The chain has TRBV5-6 and TRBJ2-5; D is possibly TRBD2 (7 bases). V lost 1 base and J 4 bases, leaving 17 bases between the germline ends. This CDR3 has 16 residues. Per the germline V gene, CDR1 is SGHDT and CDR2 is YYEEEE. The CDR3 DNA follows: TGTGCCAGCAGCTTGATCGCGGGGGCGTATGGAGAGACCCAGTACTTC. It codes for CASSLIAGAYGETQYF.